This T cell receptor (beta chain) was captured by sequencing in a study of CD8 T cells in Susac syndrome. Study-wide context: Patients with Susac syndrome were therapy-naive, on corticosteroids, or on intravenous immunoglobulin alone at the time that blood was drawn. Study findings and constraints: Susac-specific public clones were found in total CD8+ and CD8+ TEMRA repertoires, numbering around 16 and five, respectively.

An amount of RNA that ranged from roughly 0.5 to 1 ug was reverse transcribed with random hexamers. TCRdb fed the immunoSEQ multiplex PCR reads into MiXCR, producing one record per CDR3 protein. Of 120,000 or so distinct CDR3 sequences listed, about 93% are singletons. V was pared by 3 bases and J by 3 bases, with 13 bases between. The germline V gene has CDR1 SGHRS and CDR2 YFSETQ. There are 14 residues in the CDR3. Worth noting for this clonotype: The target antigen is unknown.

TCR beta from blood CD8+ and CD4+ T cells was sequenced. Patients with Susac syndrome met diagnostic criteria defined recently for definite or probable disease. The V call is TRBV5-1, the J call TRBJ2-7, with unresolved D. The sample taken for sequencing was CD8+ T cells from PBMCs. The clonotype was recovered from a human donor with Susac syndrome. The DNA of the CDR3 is TGCGCCAGCAGCTCGGGCGATTTCGGCTACGAGCAGTACTTC. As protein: CASSSGDFGYEQYF.